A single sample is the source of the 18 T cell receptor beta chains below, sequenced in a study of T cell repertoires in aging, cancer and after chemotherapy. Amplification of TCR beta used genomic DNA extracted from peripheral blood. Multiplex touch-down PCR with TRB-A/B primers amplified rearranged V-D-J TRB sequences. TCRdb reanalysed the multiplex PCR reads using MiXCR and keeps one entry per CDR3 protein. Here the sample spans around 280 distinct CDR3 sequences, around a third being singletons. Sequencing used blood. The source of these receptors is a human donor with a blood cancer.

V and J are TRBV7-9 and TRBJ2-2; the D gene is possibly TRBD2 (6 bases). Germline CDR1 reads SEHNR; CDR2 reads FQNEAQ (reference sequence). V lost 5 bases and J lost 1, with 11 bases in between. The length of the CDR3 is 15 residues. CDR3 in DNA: TGTGCCAGCAGCCCCAGGAGGGAGAACACCGGGGAGCTGTTTTTT. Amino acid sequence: CASSPRRENTGELFF.

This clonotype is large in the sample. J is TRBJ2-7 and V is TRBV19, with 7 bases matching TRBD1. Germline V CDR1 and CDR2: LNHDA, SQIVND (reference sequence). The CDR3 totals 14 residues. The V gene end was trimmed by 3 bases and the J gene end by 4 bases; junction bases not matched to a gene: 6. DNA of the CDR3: TGTGCCAGTAGTATCTCCGGGACAGCGTACGAGCAGTACTTC. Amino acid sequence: CASSISGTAYEQYF.

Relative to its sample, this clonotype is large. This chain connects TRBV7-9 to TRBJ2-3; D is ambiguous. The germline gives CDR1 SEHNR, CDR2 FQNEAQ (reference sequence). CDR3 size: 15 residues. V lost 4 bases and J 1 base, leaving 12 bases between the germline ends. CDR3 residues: CASSYLSPGTDTQYF. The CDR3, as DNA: TGTGCCAGCAGCTACCTGTCTCCCGGCACAGATACGCAGTATTTT. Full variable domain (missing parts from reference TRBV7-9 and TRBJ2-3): DTGVSQNPRHKITKRGQNVTFRCDPISEHNRLYWYRQTLGQGPEFLTYFQNEAQLEKSRLLSDRFSAERPKGSFSTLEIQRTEQGDSAMYLCASSYLSPGTDTQYFGPGTRLTVL.

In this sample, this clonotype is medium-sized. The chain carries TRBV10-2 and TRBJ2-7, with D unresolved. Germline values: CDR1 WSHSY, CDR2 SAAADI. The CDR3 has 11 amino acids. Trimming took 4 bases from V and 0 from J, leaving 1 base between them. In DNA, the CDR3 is TGCGCCAGCAGTGGCTCCTACGAGCAGTACTTC. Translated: CASSGSYEQYF.

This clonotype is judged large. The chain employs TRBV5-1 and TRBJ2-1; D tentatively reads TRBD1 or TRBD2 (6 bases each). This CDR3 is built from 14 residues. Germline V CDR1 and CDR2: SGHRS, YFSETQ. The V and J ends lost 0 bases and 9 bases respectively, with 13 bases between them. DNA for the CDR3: TGCGCCAGCAGCTTGGTAGGGGGAGGCTCTGAGCAGTTCTTC. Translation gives CASSLVGGGSEQFF.

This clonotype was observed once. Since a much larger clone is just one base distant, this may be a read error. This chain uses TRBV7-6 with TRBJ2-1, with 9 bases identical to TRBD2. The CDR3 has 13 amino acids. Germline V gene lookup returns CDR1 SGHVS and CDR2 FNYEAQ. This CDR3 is CASSTGTSNEHFF. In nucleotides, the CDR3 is TGTGCCAGCAGCACCGGGACTAGCAATGAGCATTTCTTC.

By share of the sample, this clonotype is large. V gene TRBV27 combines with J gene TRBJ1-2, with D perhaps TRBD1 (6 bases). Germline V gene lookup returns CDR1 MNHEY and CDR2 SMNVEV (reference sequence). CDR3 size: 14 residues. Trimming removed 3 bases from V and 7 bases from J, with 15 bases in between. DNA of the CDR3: TGTGCCAGCAGTTTCGGACCGGGGGCGTTTGGCTACACCTTC. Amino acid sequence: CASSFGPGAFGYTF.

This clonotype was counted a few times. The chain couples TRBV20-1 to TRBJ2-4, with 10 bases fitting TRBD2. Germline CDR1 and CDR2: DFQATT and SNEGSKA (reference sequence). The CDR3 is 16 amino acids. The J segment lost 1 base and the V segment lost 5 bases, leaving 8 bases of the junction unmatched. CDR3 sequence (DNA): TGCAGTGCTTCGGTAGCGGGGGGAGGGGCCAAAAACATTCAGTACTTC. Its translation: CSASVAGGGAKNIQYF.

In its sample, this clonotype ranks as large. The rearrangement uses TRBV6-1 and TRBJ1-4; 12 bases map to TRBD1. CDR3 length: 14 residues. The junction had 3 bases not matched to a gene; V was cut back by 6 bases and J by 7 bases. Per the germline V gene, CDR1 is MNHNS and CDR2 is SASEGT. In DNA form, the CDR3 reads TGTGCCAGCAGGGGGACAGGGGGCAGTGAAAAACTGTTTTTT. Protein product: CASRGTGGSEKLFF.

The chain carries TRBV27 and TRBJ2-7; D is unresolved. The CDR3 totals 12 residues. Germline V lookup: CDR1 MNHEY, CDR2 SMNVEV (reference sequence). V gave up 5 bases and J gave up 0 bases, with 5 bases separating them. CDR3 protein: CASSTSSYEQYF. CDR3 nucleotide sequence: TGTGCCAGCAGTACGAGCTCCTACGAGCAGTACTTC.

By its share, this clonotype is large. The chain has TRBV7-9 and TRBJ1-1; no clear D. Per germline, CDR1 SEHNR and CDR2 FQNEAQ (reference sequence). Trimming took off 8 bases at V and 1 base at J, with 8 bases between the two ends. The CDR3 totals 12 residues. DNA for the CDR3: TGTGCCAGCGGATTCGAGAACACTGAAGCTTTCTTT. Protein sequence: CASGFENTEAFF.

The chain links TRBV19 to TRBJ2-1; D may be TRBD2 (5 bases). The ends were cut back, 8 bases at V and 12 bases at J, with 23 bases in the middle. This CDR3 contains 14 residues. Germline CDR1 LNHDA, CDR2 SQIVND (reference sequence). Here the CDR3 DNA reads TGTGCCAGTCGCGAGAGGGATACCTACACTGCGCAGTTCTTC. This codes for CASRERDTYTAQFF.

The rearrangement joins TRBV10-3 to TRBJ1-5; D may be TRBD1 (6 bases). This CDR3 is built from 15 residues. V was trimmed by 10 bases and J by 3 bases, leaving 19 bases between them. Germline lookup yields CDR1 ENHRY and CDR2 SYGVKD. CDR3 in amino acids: CATRGHGDVNQPQHF. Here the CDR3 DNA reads TGTGCCACCAGGGGACATGGTGACGTCAATCAGCCCCAGCATTTT.

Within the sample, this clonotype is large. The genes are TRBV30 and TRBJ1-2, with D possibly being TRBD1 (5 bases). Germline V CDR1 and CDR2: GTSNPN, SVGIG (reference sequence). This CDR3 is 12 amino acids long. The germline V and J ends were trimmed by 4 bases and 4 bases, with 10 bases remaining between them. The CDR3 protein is CAWTGGTYGYTF. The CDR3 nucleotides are TGTGCCTGGACGGGAGGGACCTATGGCTACACCTTC.

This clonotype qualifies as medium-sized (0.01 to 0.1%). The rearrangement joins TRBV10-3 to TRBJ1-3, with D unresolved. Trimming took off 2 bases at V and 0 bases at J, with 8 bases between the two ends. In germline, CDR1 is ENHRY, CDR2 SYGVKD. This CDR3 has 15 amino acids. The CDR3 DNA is TGTGCCATCAGTGAGCCAGGACCCTCTGGAAACACCATATATTTT. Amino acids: CAISEPGPSGNTIYF.

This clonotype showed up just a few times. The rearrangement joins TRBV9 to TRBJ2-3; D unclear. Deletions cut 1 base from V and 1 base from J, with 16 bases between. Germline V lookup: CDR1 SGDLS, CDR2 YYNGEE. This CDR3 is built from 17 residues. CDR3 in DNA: TGTGCCAGCAGCGTAAGGAAGGCGAATAGGGGCACAGATACGCAGTATTTT. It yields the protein CASSVRKANRGTDTQYF.

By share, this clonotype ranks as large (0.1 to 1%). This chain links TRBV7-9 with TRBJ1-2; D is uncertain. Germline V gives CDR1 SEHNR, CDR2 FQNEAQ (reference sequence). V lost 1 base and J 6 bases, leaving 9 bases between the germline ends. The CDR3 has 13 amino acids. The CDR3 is CASSLEGVHGYTF. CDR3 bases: TGTGCCAGCAGCTTAGAAGGCGTCCATGGCTACACCTTC. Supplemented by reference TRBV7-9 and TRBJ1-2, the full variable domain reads DTGVSQNPRHKITKRGQNVTFRCDPISEHNRLYWYRQTLGQGPEFLTYFQNEAQLEKSRLLSDRFSAERPKGSFSTLEIQRTEQGDSAMYLCASSLEGVHGYTFGSGTRLTVV.

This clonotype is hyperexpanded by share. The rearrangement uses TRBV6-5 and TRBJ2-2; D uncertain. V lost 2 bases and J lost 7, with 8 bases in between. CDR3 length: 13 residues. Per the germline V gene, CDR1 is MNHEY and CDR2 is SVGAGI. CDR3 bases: TGTGCCAGCAGTTACGGGTGGGGCGGGGAGCTGTTTTTT. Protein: CASSYGWGGELFF.